This entry features one T cell receptor (beta chain) sequence. What it binds is not known. Data came from immunoSEQ multiplex PCR; TCRdb stores just in-frame clones and leaves some out. The sample lists fewer than 8,500 clones; around 74% were seen once. The data were taken from a study of high-grade serous ovarian cancer treatment subgroups. For the study at large: On average, approximately 15,000 reads and under 9,000 unique TCR beta rearrangements were obtained per sample.

Findings and limits, study-wide: Bulk tumor TCR sequencing gave no spatial information. Same-patient tumor repertoires overlapped at about 0.095 to 0.85; different patients barely overlapped.

The tumor samples were collected prior to definitive surgery or chemotherapy. This CDR3 contains 14 residues. Trimming removed 5 bases at V and 1 base at J, with 13 bases between. CDR1 is SGHDT and CDR2 is YYEEEE in the germline V gene. The receptor's source is a human donor with high-grade serous ovarian cancer. The V gene is TRBV5-6, the J gene TRBJ2-7, with D unresolved. Sequencing was done on a sample of tumor tissue. CDR3 sequence: CASSHRTLSYEQYF. CDR3 sequence (DNA): TGTGCCAGCAGTCACCGGACCCTTTCCTACGAGCAGTACTTC. The whole variable domain, filled in from reference TRBV5-6 and TRBJ2-7, reads DAGVTQSPTHLIKTRGQQVTLRCSPKSGHDTVSWYQQALGQGPQFIFQYYEEEERQRGNFPDRFSGHQFPNYSSELNVNALLLGDSALYLCASSHRTLSYEQYFGPGTRLTVT.